Sequencing of this T cell receptor (beta chain) was carried out in a study of monozygotic twins with cystic fibrosis. Whole-study findings and limits: Monozygotic CF twin pairs shared significantly more nucleotide-identical clonotypes than unrelated CF individuals did.

Concerning this clone itself: Its target is not known.

Germline V CDR1 and CDR2: SGHVS, FQNEAQ. The ends were cut back, 5 bases at V and 6 bases at J, with 8 bases in the middle. The CDR3 is made up of 11 amino acids. Sequencing was performed with immunoSEQ multiplex PCR; in TCRdb, only in-frame clones are kept and a portion is missing. The sample lists 36,000 or so clones; around 90% were seen once. Sequencing input: blood. The genes are TRBV7-8 and TRBJ2-7; D is ambiguous. The origin of this receptor is a boy aged 2 to 10 with cystic fibrosis. The CDR3 loop reads CASSQNGEQYF. The CDR3 DNA reads TGTGCCAGCAGCCAGAACGGCGAGCAGTACTTC.